Presented here are 4 T cell receptor beta chains from one specimen sequenced in a study of T cells in Graves' hyperthyroidism and ophthalmopathy (dated 2019 in TCRdb). Preparation of the library involved multiplex PCR. Data came from an Illumina HiSeq 2000. TCR beta CDR3 regions were amplified from RNA transcripts. For the first round of RT-PCR on the TCR CDR3, the HTBI primer set was used together with the Qiagen OneStep RT-PCR kit. TCRdb passed the public sequencing reads through fastp at Q25 and MiXCR, retaining productive beta sequences. Each CDR3 protein gets just one entry, which takes the most common genes and DNA from the rows behind it. Present in this sample are more than 300,000 distinct CDR3 sequences, approximately 17% of which were seen just once. Of the sample, 40% falls within the top ten clones. The sequencing sample was made of blood. The receptors derive from a man aged 18 to 35 with Graves' ophthalmopathy.

The chain combines TRBV4-1 with TRBJ2-5, with 8 bases lining up with TRBD2. Germline V lookup: CDR1 MGHRA, CDR2 YSYEKL. J was trimmed by 2 bases and V by 7 bases; bases with no gene match: 12. The CDR3 spans 16 residues. CDR3 DNA: TGCGCCAGCACCACAGGAGCGGGGGAGATTCAAGAGACCCAGTACTTC. It encodes CASTTGAGEIQETQYF.

This clonotype was observed a single time. A much larger clone sits a single nucleotide away, making a read error possible. The chain couples TRBV5-1 to TRBJ2-2; perhaps TRBD1 as D (6 bases). The CDR3 sequence is 16 residues long. The V end was cut by 4 bases, the J end by 1 base, with 14 bases between. Germline-derived CDR1 and CDR2 are SGHRS and YFSETQ. In DNA form, the CDR3 reads TGCGCCAGCAGCCCTACCCGGGACAAGAACACCGGGGAGCTGTTTTTT. It encodes CASSPTRDKNTGELFF.

The chain has TRBV6-1 and TRBJ2-3; a weak D match, TRBD2 (5 bases). There are 17 residues in the CDR3. Deletions cut 7 bases from V and 0 bases from J, with 20 bases between. Germline lookup yields CDR1 MNHNS and CDR2 SASEGT. CDR3 sequence: CASTSGLLTPSTDTQYF. CDR3 sequence (DNA): TGTGCCAGCACCTCAGGACTTTTAACCCCTAGCACAGATACGCAGTATTTT.

This rearrangement joins TRBV28 to TRBJ2-1; D is possibly TRBD1 (5 bases). There are 13 residues in the CDR3. The V and J ends lost 6 bases and 7 bases respectively, with 13 bases between them. CDR1 is MDHEN and CDR2 is SYDVKM in the germline V gene. The CDR3 reads CASRFSDKNEQFF. The DNA for the CDR3 is TGTGCCAGCAGATTCTCGGACAAGAATGAGCAGTTCTTC.